This T cell receptor beta chain was sequenced in a study of blood T cell repertoires in COVID-19. Study overall: Spain, Italy and the United States supplied samples that represented acute and convalescent COVID-19.

Germline CDR1 is KGHSH and CDR2 is LQKENI. V was cut by 0 bases and J by 2 bases, with 13 bases left in between. This CDR3 has 16 residues. The assay was immunoSEQ multiplex PCR, and TCRdb's table has in-frame clones only and misses some. Altogether around 55,000 clones are present, about 87% being singletons, with the ten largest covering 3.6%. Sequencing was carried out using peripheral blood. The source is a man aged 35 to 55 with COVID-19, enrolled during active disease. The J gene is TRBJ2-5, the V gene TRBV18, with D tentatively TRBD1 (6 bases). The CDR3 nucleotides are TGTGCCAGCTCACCACCAGTCGGACAGCGACAAGAGACCCAGTACTTC. Translated, it gives CASSPPVGQRQETQYF. The entire variable domain, with the rest obtained from reference TRBV18 and TRBJ2-5, is as follows: NAGVMQNPRHLVRRRGQEARLRCSPMKGHSHVYWYRQLPEEGLKFMVYLQKENIIDESGMPKERFSAEFPKEGPSILRIQQVVRGDSAAYFCASSPPVGQRQETQYFGPGTRLLVL.